This TCR beta chain was obtained from a study of shared clonotypes between healthy human individuals. Background on the study: The cohort comprised a couple of women and a few men. Their ages spanned 18 to 49 years.

In germline, CDR1 is MDHEN, CDR2 SYDVKM. Trimming removed 6 bases at V and 4 bases at J, with 14 bases between. This CDR3 is 14 amino acids long. The repertoire was sequenced with immunoSEQ multiplex PCR; TCRdb's copy has only in-frame clones and lacks some. The sample holds roughly 510,000 clones, about three quarters seen once. The TCR comes from a woman aged 40 to 50 in good health. Some clones in this sample may be carry-over from other donors' samples. V gene TRBV28 combines with J gene TRBJ2-3; D not resolved. The sequencing input was PBMCs. CDR3 sequence reads: CASRLRSIPDTQYF. DNA of the CDR3: TGTGCCAGCAGGCTTCGGAGTATCCCAGATACGCAGTATTTT.